The TCR beta chain described here comes from a study of cytomegalovirus exposure and HLA in healthy donors. Study-level findings and limits: The study found most TCR sequences rare, yet found some public TCRs in many donors. It was reportedly the case that the classifier diagnosed cytomegalovirus status with high specificity and sensitivity. A subsequent analysis found that TCR clusters from the first cohort also tended to co-occur in the 110 or so validation repertoires, with about 94% of cluster scores above 0.

The approximately 120-subject validation cohort, separate from the 666-subject first cohort, included the donors. V lost 0 bases, J lost 2 bases, and 2 bases stayed unmatched. The length of the CDR3 is 15 residues. Germline V lookup: CDR1 SGHDT, CDR2 YYEEEE. Data came from immunoSEQ multiplex PCR; TCRdb stores just in-frame clones and leaves some out. The sample consists of about 220,000 clones, 88% of them appearing once. Details on this clone: Its antigen remains unknown.

V gene TRBV5-6 combines with J gene TRBJ2-7; 10 bases align to TRBD1. This TCR derives from a woman between 18 and 29 years old in good health and CMV-seronegative. Sequencing input: PBMCs. The CDR3 is CASSLAGTGAYEQYF. In nucleotides, the CDR3 is TGTGCCAGCAGCTTGGCCGGGACAGGGGCCTACGAGCAGTACTTC.